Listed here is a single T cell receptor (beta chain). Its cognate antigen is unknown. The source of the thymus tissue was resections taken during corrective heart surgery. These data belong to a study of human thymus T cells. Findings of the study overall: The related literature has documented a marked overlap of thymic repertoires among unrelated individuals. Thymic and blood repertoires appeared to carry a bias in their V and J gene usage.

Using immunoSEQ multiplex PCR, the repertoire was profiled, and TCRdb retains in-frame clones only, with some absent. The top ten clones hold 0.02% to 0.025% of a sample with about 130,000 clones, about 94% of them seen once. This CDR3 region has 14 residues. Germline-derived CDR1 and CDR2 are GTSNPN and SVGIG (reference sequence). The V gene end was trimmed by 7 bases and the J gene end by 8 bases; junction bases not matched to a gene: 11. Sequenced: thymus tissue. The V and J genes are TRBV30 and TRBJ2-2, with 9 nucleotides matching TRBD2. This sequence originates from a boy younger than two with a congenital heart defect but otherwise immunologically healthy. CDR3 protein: CALPSGEPRGELFF. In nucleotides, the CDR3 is TGTGCCTTGCCTAGCGGGGAGCCTCGGGGGGAGCTGTTTTTT.